One sample yielded the 16 T cell receptor beta chains listed below, sequenced in a study of cytomegalovirus exposure and HLA in healthy donors. With 60 Vbeta and 13 Jbeta primers, the PCR was carried out. TCRdb's table, derived via immunoSEQ multiplex PCR, lists solely in-frame clones and lacks some. The sample lists some 150,000 clones, 79% occurring once. Sequenced: PBMCs. These receptors came from a woman in her forties in good health and CMV-seropositive.

This clone was counted a few times. CDR3 nucleotides: TGTGCCAGCTGTGCACAGGACAACTACAATGAGCAGTTCTTC. Translation: CASCAQDNYNEQFF. The chain joins TRBV6-6 to TRBJ2-1; a weak D match, TRBD1 (5 bases). V lost 8 bases and J lost 3, with 14 bases in between. The germline V gene has CDR1 MNHNY and CDR2 SVGAGI (reference sequence). CDR3 length: 14 amino acids.

The chain recombines TRBV10-2 with TRBJ2-7; perhaps TRBD2 as D (6 bases). Germline V lookup: CDR1 WSHSY, CDR2 SAAADI. This CDR3 comprises 13 residues. V lost 6 bases and J 3 bases, leaving 12 bases between the germline ends. Written as DNA, the CDR3 is TGCGCCAGCAGGGTAACTAGCCGCTACGAGCAGTACTTC. Its translation is CASRVTSRYEQYF.

The chain employs TRBV6-6 and TRBJ2-7, with a tentative D call TRBD1 (5 bases). Trimming pared 0 bases from V and 3 bases from J, leaving 9 bases between. Germline V lookup: CDR1 MNHNY, CDR2 SVGAGI (reference sequence). The CDR3 contains 14 residues. DNA of the CDR3: TGTGCCAGCAGTTACTCTAGGGGCAACTACGAGCAGTACTTC. Translating gives CASSYSRGNYEQYF.

The chain couples TRBV7-9 to TRBJ2-5, with D maybe TRBD1 (6 bases). TRBJ2-7 explains the end of the DNA better; the J call may be wrong. This CDR3 is built from 15 residues. Germline V gene sequence: CDR1 SEHNR, CDR2 FQNEAQ (reference sequence). CDR3 in DNA: TGTGCCAGCAGCTTTGTAGGGACACTAACCTACGAGCAGTACTTC. Its translation: CASSFVGTLTYEQYF.

The chain employs TRBV23-1 and TRBJ1-5; D might be TRBD1 (6 bases). TRBV23-1 is classed as an ORF, of uncertain function. CDR3 length equals 15 residues. Trimming removed 4 bases at V and 0 bases at J, with 10 bases between. The CDR3 is CASSRTGFSNQPQHF. In nucleotides, the CDR3 is TGCGCCAGCAGTCGTACAGGGTTTAGCAATCAGCCCCAGCATTTT.

The V call is TRBV9, the J call TRBJ1-3, with D perhaps matching TRBD1 (5 bases). This CDR3 spans 18 amino acids. Looked up from germline, CDR1 is SGDLS and CDR2 is YYNGEE. Trimming took 1 base from V and 2 from J, leaving 19 bases between them. The CDR3 region has the DNA TGTGCCAGCAGCGTAATGGGATCAGGGTTGAGCCCTGGAAACACCATATATTTT. It encodes CASSVMGSGLSPGNTIYF.

The chain uses TRBV7-3 and TRBJ2-1; 10 bases agree with TRBD1. Looked up from germline, CDR1 is SGHTA and CDR2 is FQGTGA. CDR3 size: 15 residues. Germline trimming cut 4 bases from V and 2 bases from J; bases unmatched to any gene: 2. CDR3 sequence: CASSSTGGAYNEQFF. CDR3 DNA sequence: TGTGCCAGCAGCTCGACAGGGGGCGCCTACAATGAGCAGTTCTTC.

This sequence joins TRBV5-1 and TRBJ2-1; TRBD2 matches at 15 bases. Trimming took 4 bases from V and 5 from J; bases not matched to a gene: 7. This CDR3 is built from 17 residues. Germline V gene data show CDR1 as SGHRS and CDR2 as YFSETQ. The CDR3 bases are TGCGCCAGCAGCAGTGGACTAGCGGGGGGGACAAACAATGAGCAGTTCTTC. Translated, it gives CASSSGLAGGTNNEQFF.

The chain carries TRBV5-1 and TRBJ1-1, with a possible D match to TRBD1 (5 bases). Germline CDR1 is SGHRS and CDR2 is YFSETQ. The V end lost 3 bases, the J end lost 0 bases, and 12 bases lay between the germline ends. The length of the CDR3 is 15 residues. CDR3 DNA: TGCGCCAGCAGCTGGGGGGGAGATCTGAACACTGAAGCTTTCTTT. Translated: CASSWGGDLNTEAFF.

This sequence joins TRBV5-4 and TRBJ1-1, with 9 bases that match TRBD1. The CDR3 runs 15 residues. V lost 0 bases to trimming and J lost 0 bases; unmatched junction nucleotides: 0. Germline V lookup: CDR1 SGHNT, CDR2 YYREEE (reference sequence). The CDR3 nucleotides are TGTGCCAGCAGCTTGGGGGACAGGGTGAACACTGAAGCTTTCTTT. This encodes CASSLGDRVNTEAFF. The full variable domain, in which reference TRBV5-4 and TRBJ1-1 provide the parts outside the CDR3, is ETGVTQSPTHLIKTRGQQVTLRCSSQSGHNTVSWYQQALGQGPQFIFQYYREEENGRGNFPPRFSGLQFPNYSSELNVNALELDDSALYLCASSLGDRVNTEAFFGQGTRLTVV.

The genes are TRBV7-3 and TRBJ2-3, with 16 bases identical to TRBD2. The CDR3 has 17 residues. The germline gives CDR1 SGHTA, CDR2 FQGTGA. J was trimmed by 5 bases and V by 5 bases; bases with no gene match: 7. The CDR3 DNA follows: TGTGCCAGCAGCCCCGGGACTAGCGGGGGGGCCAAAGATACGCAGTATTTT. Amino acid sequence: CASSPGTSGGAKDTQYF.

V usage is TRBV9 and J usage is TRBJ1-2, with 8 positions matching TRBD1. This CDR3 contains 15 residues. The V segment lost 3 bases and the J segment 5 bases; nucleotides outside the gene matches: 9. Germline CDR1 reads SGDLS; CDR2 reads YYNGEE. The CDR3 protein is CASSAGQGVRYGYTF. CDR3 bases: TGTGCCAGCAGCGCCGGACAGGGAGTAAGATATGGCTACACCTTC.

The chain carries TRBV5-5 and TRBJ2-3, with 9 bases fitting TRBD1. The CDR3 spans 14 residues. V was pared by 3 bases and J by 1 base, with 0 bases of the junction left unmatched. Germline CDR1 SGHKS, CDR2 YYEKEE (reference sequence). CDR3 bases: TGTGCCAGCAGCTGGACAGGGGGCACAGATACGCAGTATTTT. Its protein is CASSWTGGTDTQYF.

The chain couples TRBV7-3 to TRBJ2-6; D unclear. In germline, CDR1 is SGHTA, CDR2 FQGTGA. This CDR3 has 15 residues. Trimming took off 7 bases at V and 1 base at J, with 11 bases between the two ends. In DNA form, the CDR3 reads TGTGCCAGCACCCGAGCAAAGTCTGGGGCCAACGTCCTGACTTTC. Encoded protein: CASTRAKSGANVLTF.

Only one count was recorded for this clone. The chain has TRBV6-1 and TRBJ2-7, with a tentative D call TRBD2 (6 bases). CDR3 length: 14 amino acids. The germline V gene has CDR1 MNHNS and CDR2 SASEGT. V lost 5 bases, J lost 2 bases, and 13 bases lay in between. The CDR3 DNA reads TGTGCCAGCAGTAACGGATGGGGGGCCTACGAGCAGTACTTC. Encoded protein: CASSNGWGAYEQYF.

The gene calls are TRBV6-6 and TRBJ2-7; TRBD2 matches at 8 bases. Germline V gene data show CDR1 as MNHNY and CDR2 as SVGAGI (reference sequence). After removal of 8 bases from V and 0 bases from J, the junction contained 9 bases not matched to a gene. The length of the CDR3 is 15 residues. The CDR3 DNA is TGTGCCAGCGCGGGGGGAGGATTTAGCTCCTACGAGCAGTACTTC. The encoded protein is CASAGGGFSSYEQYF.